This T cell receptor (beta chain) is drawn from a study of control samples from healthy donors and cancer patients. Assay used: immunoSEQ multiplex PCR; TCRdb lists only in-frame clones, some missing. The table lists under 85,000 clones, 65% to 90% of them singletons, with about 9.9% in the top ten. The V gene lost 4 bases and the J gene lost 1 base, with 8 bases spanning the gap. From germline, CDR1 is SNHLY and CDR2 FYNNEI. The CDR3 consists of 14 residues. The chain recombines TRBV2 with TRBJ1-5; D call uncertain. This TCR was recovered from a man in his fifties or sixties with head and neck cancer. The sample was PBMCs. The CDR3 spells CASSGSRSNQPQHF. In nucleotides, the CDR3 is TGTGCCAGCAGTGGTTCCAGGAGCAATCAGCCCCAGCATTTT.